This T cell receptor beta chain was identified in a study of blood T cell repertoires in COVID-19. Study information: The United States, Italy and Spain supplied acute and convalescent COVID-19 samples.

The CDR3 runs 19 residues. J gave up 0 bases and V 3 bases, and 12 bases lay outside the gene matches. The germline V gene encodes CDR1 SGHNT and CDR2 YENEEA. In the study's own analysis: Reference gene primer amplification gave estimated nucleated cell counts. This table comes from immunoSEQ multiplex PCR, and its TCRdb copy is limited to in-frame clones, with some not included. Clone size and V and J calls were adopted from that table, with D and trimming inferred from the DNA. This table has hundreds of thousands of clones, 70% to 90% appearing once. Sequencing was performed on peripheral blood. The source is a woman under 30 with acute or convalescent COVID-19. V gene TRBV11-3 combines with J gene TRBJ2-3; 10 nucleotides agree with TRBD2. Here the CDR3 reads CASSFRGSGGTTSTDTQYF. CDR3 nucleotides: TGTGCCAGCAGCTTCCGGGGTAGCGGGGGGACCACTAGCACAGATACGCAGTATTTT.